The present T cell receptor (beta chain) was sequenced within a study of identical twins. Broader study findings: Insertions ran lower in abundant cord blood beta clonotypes, though not in memory repertoires. For out-of-frame alpha sequences shared by twins, low generation probability was in excess. Zero-insertion findings could be partly confounded by invariant cells (MAIT and iNKT cells).

This clonotype has a count of ten or more. Its antigen is not identified. TCRdb re-derived calls from the 5' RACE reads in MiXCR, one entry per CDR3 protein. The profile shows 690,000 or so distinct CDR3 sequences, 6.1% of them singletons. This TCR was recovered from a man between 18 and 29 years old in good health. The source material was naive T cells sorted from blood.

The CDR3 coding sequence is TGTGCCACCAGTGACCGCGCGACAGGGATCAATGAGCAGTTCTTC. This translates into CATSDRATGINEQFF. The rearrangement links TRBV24-1 to TRBJ2-1; 7 bases agree with TRBD1. This CDR3 spans 15 amino acids. Germline values: CDR1 KGHDR, CDR2 SFDVKD. With V trimmed by 4 bases and J by 6 bases, 8 bases remained unmatched.